Included here is one T cell receptor beta chain sequence, with context. Its antigen is unknown. The data originate from a study of T cells in Graves' hyperthyroidism and ophthalmopathy. About the study: Once the initial diagnosis was made, peripheral blood was obtained before any treatment.

Study-level points and caveats: Clonotypes that were expanded in thyroid above 0.001 mostly appeared in blood too.

Template material for amplifying TCR beta CDR3 regions consisted of RNA transcripts. In the first-round RT-PCR of the TCR CDR3, the HTBI primer set was used. MiXCR was run by TCRdb on the multiplex PCR reads, yielding one entry per CDR3 protein. The sample holds around 440,000 distinct CDR3 sequences, 15% to 17% seen once. Exclusions: uncontrolled infection, other autoimmune disease, pregnancy, lactation. Source material for PBMCs was about 10 ml fresh peripheral blood. The germline V gene encodes CDR1 KGHDR and CDR2 SFDVKD. V lost 4 bases to trimming and J lost 4 bases, with 7 bases between them. The length of the CDR3 is 12 residues.

This clonotype was obtained from a woman younger than 30 with Graves' hyperthyroidism. Material for sequencing was blood. The V and J genes are TRBV24-1 and TRBJ2-7; D unresolved. DNA for the CDR3: TGTGCCACCAGTGACTCCAGATACGAGCAGTACTTC. Amino acids: CATSDSRYEQYF.